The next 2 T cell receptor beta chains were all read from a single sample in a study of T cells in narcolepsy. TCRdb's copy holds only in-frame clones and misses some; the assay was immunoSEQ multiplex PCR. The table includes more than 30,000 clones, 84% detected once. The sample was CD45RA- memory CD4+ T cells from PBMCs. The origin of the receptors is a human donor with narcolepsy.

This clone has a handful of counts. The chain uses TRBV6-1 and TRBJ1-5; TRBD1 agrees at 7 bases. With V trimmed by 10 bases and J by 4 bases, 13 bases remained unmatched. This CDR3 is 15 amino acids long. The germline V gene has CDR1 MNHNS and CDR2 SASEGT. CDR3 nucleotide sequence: TGTGCCATCAGGGGGGGGCAGGGGAGGAATCAGCCCCAGCATTTT. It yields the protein CAIRGGQGRNQPQHF.

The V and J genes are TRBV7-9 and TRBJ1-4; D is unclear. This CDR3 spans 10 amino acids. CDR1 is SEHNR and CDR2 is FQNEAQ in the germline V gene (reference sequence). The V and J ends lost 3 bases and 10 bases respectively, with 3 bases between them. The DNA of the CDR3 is TGTGCCAGCAGCTTGGGAAAACTGTTTTTT. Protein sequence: CASSLGKLFF.